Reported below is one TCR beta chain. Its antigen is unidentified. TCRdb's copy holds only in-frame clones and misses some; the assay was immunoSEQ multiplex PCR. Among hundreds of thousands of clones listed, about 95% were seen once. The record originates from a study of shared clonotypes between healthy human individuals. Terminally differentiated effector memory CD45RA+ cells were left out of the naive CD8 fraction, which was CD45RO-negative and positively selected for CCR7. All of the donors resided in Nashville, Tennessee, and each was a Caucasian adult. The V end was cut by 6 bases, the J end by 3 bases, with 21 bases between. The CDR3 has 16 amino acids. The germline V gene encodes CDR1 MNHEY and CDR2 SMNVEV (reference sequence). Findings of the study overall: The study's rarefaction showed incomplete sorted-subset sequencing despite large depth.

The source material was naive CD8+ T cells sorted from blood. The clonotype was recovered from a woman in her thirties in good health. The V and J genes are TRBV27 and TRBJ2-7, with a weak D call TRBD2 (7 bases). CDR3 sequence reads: CASRQGGRAVYYEQYF. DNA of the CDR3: TGTGCCAGCAGACAAGGGGGGAGGGCCGTTTACTACGAGCAGTACTTC.